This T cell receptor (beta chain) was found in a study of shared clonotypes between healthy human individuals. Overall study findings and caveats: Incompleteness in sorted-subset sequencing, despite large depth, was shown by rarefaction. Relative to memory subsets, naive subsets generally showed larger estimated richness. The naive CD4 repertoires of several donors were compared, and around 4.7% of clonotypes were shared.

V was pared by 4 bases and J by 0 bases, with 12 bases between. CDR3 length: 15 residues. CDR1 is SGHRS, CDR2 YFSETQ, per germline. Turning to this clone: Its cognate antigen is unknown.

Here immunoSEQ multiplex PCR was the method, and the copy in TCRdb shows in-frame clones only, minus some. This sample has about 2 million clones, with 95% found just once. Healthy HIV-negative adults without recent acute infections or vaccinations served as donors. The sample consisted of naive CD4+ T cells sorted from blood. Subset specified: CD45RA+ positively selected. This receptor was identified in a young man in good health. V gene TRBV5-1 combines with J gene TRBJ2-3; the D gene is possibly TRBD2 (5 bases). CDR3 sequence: CASSPLGLSTDTQYF. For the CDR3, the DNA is TGCGCCAGCAGCCCGCTCGGACTTAGCACAGATACGCAGTATTTT.